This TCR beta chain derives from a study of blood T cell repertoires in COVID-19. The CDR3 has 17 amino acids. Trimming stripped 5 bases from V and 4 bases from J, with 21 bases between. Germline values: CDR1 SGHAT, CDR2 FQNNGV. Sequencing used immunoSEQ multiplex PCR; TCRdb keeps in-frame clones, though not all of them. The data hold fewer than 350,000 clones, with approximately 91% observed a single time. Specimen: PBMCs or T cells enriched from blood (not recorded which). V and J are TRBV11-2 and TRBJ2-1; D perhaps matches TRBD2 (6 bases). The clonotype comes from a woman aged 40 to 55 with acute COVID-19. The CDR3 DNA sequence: TGTGCCAGCAGCCCCAAGATCGGGGGTCCAAATTACAATGAGCAGTTCTTC. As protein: CASSPKIGGPNYNEQFF.